What follows describes a single T cell receptor (beta chain). Libraries were prepared by immunoSEQ multiplex PCR; TCRdb keeps only in-frame clonotypes and omits some of them. The data contain about 210,000 clones, more than 75% of them singletons. Participant age was roughly 18 to 90 years, and participants resided in about two dozen US areas. The sample belongs to a study of blood T cell repertoires in COVID-19. Study-level background: Donors of Cohort 3 who recovered were those that had two negative PCRs, clearance, or symptom resolution. From T cells, B-cell-depleted T cells, or PBMCs came the material, which was cDNA or gDNA.

Trimming removed 7 bases at V and 2 bases at J, with 18 bases between. The germline CDR1 and CDR2 sequences are MNHEY and SMNVEV (reference sequence). The CDR3 consists of 16 residues. The sample was PBMCs or T cells enriched from blood (not recorded which). This receptor was obtained from a man aged 25 to 45 in a cohort exposed to, infected with or recovered from COVID-19 (not recorded which). V gene TRBV27 combines with J gene TRBJ1-5; D perhaps matches TRBD1 (6 bases). The CDR3 reads CASTPSSKGGNQPQHF. The CDR3 DNA reads as TGTGCCAGCACTCCCTCATCGAAGGGGGGCAATCAGCCCCAGCATTTT.